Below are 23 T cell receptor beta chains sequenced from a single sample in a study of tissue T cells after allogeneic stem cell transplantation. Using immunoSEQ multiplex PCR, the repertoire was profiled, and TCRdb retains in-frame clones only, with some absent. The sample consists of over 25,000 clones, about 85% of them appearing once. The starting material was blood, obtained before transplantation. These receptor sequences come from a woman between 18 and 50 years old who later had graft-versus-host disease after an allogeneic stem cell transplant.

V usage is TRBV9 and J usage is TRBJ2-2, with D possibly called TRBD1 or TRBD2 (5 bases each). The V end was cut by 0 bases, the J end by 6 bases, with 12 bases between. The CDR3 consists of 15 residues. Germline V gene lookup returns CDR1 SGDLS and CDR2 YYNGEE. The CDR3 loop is CASSVGSMGAGELFF. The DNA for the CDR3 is TGTGCCAGCAGCGTAGGATCGATGGGGGCCGGGGAGCTGTTTTTT.

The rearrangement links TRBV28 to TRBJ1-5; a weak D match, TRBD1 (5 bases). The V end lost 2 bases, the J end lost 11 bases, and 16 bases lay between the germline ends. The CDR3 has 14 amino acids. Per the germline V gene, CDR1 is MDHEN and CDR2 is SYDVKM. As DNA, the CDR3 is TGTGCCAGCAGTTTAGGGGCAGGGTTCGGCGCCCAGCATTTT. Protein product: CASSLGAGFGAQHF.

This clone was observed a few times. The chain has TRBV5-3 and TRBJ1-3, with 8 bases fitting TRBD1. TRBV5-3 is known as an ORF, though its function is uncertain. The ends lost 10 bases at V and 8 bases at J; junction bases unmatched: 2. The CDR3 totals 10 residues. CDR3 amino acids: CAGQGHTIYF. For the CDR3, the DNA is TGTGCCGGACAGGGACACACCATATATTTT.

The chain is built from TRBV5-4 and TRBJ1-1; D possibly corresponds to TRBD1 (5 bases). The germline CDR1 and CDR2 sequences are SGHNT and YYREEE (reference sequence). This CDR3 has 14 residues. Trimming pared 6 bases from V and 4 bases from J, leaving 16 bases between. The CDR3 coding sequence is TGTGCCAGCACCCTTCAGGGTGCGGGCACTGAAGCTTTCTTT. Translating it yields CASTLQGAGTEAFF.

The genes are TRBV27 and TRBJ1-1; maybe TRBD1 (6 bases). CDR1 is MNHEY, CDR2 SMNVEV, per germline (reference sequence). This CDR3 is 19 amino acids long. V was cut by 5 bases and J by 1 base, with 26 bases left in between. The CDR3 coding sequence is TGTGCCAGCAGTCCAGCCCGAATGAATAGGGACACCCAGAACACTGAAGCTTTCTTT. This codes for CASSPARMNRDTQNTEAFF.

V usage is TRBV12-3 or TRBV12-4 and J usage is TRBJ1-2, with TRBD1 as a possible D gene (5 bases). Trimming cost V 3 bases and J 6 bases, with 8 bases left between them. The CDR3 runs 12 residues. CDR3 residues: CASSFWGDGYTF. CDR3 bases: TGTGCCAGCAGTTTTTGGGGGGATGGCTACACCTTC.

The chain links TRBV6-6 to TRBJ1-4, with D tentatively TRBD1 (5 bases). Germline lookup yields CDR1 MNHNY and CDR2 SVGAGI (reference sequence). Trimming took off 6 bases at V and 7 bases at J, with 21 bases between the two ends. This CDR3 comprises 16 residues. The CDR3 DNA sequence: TGTGCCAGCAGCTCCCCCGGGCAGGGCGGCGGTGAAAAACTGTTTTTT. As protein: CASSSPGQGGGEKLFF.

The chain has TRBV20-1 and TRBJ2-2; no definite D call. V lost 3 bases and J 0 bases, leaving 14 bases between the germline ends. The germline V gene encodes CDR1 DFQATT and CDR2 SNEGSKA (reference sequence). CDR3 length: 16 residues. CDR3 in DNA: TGCAGTGCTAGTTGGGCAGGATGGACGAACACCGGGGAGCTGTTTTTT. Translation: CSASWAGWTNTGELFF.

CDR3 DNA sequence: TGTGCCAGCAGCTTAGCCCAGGCCCTCGCCACTGAAAAACTGTTTTTT. This sequence encodes CASSLAQALATEKLFF. The chain combines TRBV7-8 with TRBJ1-4; D is unresolved. Trimming pared 0 bases from V and 7 bases from J, leaving 15 bases between. The CDR3 extends over 16 amino acids. Germline loops: CDR1 SGHVS, CDR2 FQNEAQ.

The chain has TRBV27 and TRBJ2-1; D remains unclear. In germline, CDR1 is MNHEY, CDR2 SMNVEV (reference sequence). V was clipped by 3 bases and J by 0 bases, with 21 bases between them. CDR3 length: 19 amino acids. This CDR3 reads CASSFAGSMGGSSYNEQFF. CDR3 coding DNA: TGTGCCAGCAGTTTTGCAGGCTCTATGGGCGGAAGCTCCTACAATGAGCAGTTCTTC.

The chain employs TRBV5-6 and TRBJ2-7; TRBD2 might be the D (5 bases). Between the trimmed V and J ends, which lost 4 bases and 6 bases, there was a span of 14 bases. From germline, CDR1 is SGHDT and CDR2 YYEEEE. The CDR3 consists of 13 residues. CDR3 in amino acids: CASSPVEVVEQYF. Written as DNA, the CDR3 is TGTGCCAGCAGCCCAGTGGAGGTTGTCGAGCAGTACTTC.

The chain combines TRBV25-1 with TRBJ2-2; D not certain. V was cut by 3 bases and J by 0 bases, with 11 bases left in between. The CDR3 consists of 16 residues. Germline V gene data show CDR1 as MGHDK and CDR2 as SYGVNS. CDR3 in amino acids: CASSDWQAPNTGELFF. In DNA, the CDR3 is TGTGCCAGCAGTGATTGGCAGGCCCCGAACACCGGGGAGCTGTTTTTT.

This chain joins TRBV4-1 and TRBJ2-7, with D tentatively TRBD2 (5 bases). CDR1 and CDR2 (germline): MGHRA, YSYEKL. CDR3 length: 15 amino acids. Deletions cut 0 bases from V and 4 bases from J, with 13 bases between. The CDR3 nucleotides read TGCGCCAGCAGCCAAGAAGGTGAGAGGGTATACGAGCAGTACTTC. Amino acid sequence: CASSQEGERVYEQYF.

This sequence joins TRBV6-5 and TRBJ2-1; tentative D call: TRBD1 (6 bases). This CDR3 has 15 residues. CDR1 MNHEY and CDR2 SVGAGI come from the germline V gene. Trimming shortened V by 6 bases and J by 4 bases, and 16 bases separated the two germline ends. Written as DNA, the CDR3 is TGTGCCAGCAGGGAGACCCCACAGGGATACAATGAGCAGTTCTTC. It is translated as CASRETPQGYNEQFF.

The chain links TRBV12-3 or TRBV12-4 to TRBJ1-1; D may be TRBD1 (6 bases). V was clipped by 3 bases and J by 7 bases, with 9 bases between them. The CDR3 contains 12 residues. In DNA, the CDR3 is TGTGCCAGCAGTTTCGGACAGCTTGAAGCTTTCTTT. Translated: CASSFGQLEAFF.

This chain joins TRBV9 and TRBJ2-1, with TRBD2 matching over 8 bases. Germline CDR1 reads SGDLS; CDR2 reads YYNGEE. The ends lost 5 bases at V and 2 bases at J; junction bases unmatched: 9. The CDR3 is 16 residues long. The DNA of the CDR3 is TGTGCCAGCAGTGAACTAGCGGCTACTCCCTACAATGAGCAGTTCTTC. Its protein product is CASSELAATPYNEQFF.

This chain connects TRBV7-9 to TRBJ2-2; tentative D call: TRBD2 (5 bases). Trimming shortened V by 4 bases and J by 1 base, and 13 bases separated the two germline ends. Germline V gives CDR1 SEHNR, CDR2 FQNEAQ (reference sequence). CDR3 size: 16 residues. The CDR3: CASSSPGEGNTGELFF. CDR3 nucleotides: TGTGCCAGCAGCTCGCCGGGTGAGGGGAACACCGGGGAGCTGTTTTTT.

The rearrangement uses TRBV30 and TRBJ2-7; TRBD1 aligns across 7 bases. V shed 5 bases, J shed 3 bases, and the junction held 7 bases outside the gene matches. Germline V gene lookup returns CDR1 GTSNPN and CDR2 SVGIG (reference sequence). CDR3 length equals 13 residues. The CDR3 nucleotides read TGTGCCTGGGGGTCGGACAGGTACTACGAGCAGTACTTC. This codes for CAWGSDRYYEQYF.

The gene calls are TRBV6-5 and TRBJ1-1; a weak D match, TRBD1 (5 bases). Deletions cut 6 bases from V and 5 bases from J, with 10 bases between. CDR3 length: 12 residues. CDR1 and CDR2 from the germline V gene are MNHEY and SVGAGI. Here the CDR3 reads CASSRKGTEAFF. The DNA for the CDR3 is TGTGCCAGCAGCCGGAAGGGGACTGAAGCTTTCTTT.

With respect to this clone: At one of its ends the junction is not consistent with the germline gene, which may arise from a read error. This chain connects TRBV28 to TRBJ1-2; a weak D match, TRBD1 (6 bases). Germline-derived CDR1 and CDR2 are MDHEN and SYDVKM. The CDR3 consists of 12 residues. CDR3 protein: CTTGQGGYGYTF. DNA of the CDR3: TGCACCACAGGGCAAGGGGGGTATGGCTACACCTTC.

The CDR3 DNA sequence: TGTGCCAGCTCACCACCGGGGTCCGTGGGGAGGTACGAGCAGTACTTC. This codes for CASSPPGSVGRYEQYF. The chain employs TRBV18 and TRBJ2-7; TRBD2 is a possible D gene (6 bases). The CDR3 is made up of 16 amino acids. V lost 0 bases, J lost 4 bases, and 16 bases lay in between. Germline CDR1 reads KGHSH; CDR2 reads LQKENI.

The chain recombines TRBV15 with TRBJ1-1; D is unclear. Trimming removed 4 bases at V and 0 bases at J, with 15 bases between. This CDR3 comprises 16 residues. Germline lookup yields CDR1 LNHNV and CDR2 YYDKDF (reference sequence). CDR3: CATSKGIPPVNTEAFF. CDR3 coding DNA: TGTGCCACCAGCAAAGGTATTCCACCGGTGAACACTGAAGCTTTCTTT. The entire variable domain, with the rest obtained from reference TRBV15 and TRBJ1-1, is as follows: DAMVIQNPRYQVTQFGKPVTLSCSQTLNHNVMYWYQQKSSQAPKLLFHYYDKDFNNEADTPDNFQSRRPNTSFCFLDIRSPGLGDTAMYLCATSKGIPPVNTEAFFGQGTRLTVV.

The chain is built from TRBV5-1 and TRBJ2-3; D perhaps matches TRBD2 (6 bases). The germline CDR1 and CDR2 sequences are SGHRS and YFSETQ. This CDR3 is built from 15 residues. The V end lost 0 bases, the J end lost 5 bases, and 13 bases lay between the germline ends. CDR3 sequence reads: CASSLGSGLKDTQYF. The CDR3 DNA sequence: TGCGCCAGCAGCTTGGGATCCGGACTAAAAGATACGCAGTATTTT.